Below, 8 T cell receptor beta chains from the same sample are listed, as sequenced in a study of cytomegalovirus exposure and HLA in healthy donors. PCR primers comprised 60 Vbeta and 13 Jbeta primers. Profiling relied on immunoSEQ multiplex PCR, and the TCRdb table lists in-frame clones only, not all of them. The data contain a few hundred thousand clones, around 90% of them singletons. The material sequenced was PBMCs. These receptors originate from a girl aged 2 to 9 in good health and CMV-seronegative.

V usage is TRBV6-1 and J usage is TRBJ1-5, with TRBD1 matching over 8 bases. The CDR3 consists of 13 residues. From germline, CDR1 is MNHNS and CDR2 SASEGT. Losses at the gene ends were 7 bases for V and 4 bases for J; bases not matched to a gene: 3. The CDR3 sequence is CASIRQGNQPQHF. In nucleotides, the CDR3 is TGTGCCAGCATCCGACAGGGGAATCAGCCCCAGCATTTT.

The V gene is TRBV5-4, the J gene TRBJ2-7, with D tentatively TRBD1 (5 bases). V was pared by 0 bases and J by 3 bases, with 7 bases between. The CDR3 is 13 residues long. The germline V gene has CDR1 SGHNT and CDR2 YYREEE (reference sequence). The CDR3 loop is CASSLDQGYEQYF. CDR3 coding DNA: TGTGCCAGCAGCTTGGACCAGGGCTACGAGCAGTACTTC.

The rearrangement joins TRBV6-1 to TRBJ1-5; 7 positions match TRBD1. Germline-derived CDR1 and CDR2 are MNHNS and SASEGT. V lost 4 bases and J lost 6; bases outside the gene matches: 9. This CDR3 is built from 15 residues. CDR3 amino acids: CASSAATGIVQPQHF. The CDR3 coding sequence is TGTGCCAGCAGTGCCGCGACAGGGATTGTTCAGCCCCAGCATTTT.

The chain uses TRBV5-5 and TRBJ2-2, with D unresolved. Trimming removed 1 base from V and 4 bases from J, with 5 bases in between. The CDR3 runs to 13 residues. CDR1 is SGHKS, CDR2 YYEKEE, per germline (reference sequence). CDR3: CASSLRATGELFF. The CDR3 DNA reads as TGTGCCAGCAGCTTGAGAGCCACCGGGGAGCTGTTTTTT.

This chain joins TRBV27 and TRBJ2-5, with 13 positions matching TRBD2. V shed 3 bases and J 4 bases; nucleotides not matched to a gene: 2. The CDR3 totals 15 residues. CDR1 is MNHEY, CDR2 SMNVEV, per germline (reference sequence). The CDR3, as DNA: TGTGCCAGCAGTTTCACTAGCGGGGGGGCAGAGACCCAGTACTTC. Translation gives CASSFTSGGAETQYF.

Only a few counts were recorded for this clone. The chain couples TRBV4-1 to TRBJ2-5; 7 bases are a match to TRBD2. CDR3 size: 15 residues. Germline CDR1 reads MGHRA; CDR2 reads YSYEKL. Unmatched junction bases numbered 3, after V lost 2 bases and J lost 0 bases. For the CDR3, the DNA is TGCGCCAGCAGCCAACAGCGGGGCCACCAAGAGACCCAGTACTTC. Translation: CASSQQRGHQETQYF.

The chain employs TRBV5-1 and TRBJ1-6; no clear D. The V gene lost 2 bases and the J gene lost 0 bases, with 9 bases spanning the gap. The CDR3 has 16 amino acids. Germline CDR1 and CDR2: SGHRS and YFSETQ. The CDR3 DNA follows: TGCGCCAGCAGCTTTGTGGGGAGCTCCTATAATTCACCCCTCCACTTT. Translated, it gives CASSFVGSSYNSPLHF.

The genes are TRBV7-2 and TRBJ2-2, with TRBD2 as a possible D gene (6 bases). This CDR3 comprises 16 residues. In germline, CDR1 is SGHTA, CDR2 FQGNSA. V gave up 1 base and J gave up 5 bases, with 14 bases separating them. The CDR3 loop is CASSLVGGAQTGELFF. CDR3 nucleotides: TGTGCCAGCAGCTTAGTGGGGGGAGCCCAGACCGGGGAGCTGTTTTTT.